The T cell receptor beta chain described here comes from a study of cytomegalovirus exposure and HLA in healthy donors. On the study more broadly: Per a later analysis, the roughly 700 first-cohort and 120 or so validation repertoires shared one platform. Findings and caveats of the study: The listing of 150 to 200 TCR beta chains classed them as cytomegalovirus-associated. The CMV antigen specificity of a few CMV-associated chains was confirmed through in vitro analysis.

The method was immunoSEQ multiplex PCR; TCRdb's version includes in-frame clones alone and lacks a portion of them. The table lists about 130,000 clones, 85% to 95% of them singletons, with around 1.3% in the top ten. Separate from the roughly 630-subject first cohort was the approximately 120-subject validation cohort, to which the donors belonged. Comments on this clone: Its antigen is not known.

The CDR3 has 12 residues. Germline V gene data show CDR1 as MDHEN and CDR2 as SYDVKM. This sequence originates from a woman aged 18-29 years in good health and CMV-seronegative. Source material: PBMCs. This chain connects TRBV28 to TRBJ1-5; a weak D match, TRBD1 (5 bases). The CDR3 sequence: CAASGVDQPQHF. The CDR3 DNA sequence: TGTGCGGCCTCGGGGGTAGATCAGCCCCAGCATTTT.